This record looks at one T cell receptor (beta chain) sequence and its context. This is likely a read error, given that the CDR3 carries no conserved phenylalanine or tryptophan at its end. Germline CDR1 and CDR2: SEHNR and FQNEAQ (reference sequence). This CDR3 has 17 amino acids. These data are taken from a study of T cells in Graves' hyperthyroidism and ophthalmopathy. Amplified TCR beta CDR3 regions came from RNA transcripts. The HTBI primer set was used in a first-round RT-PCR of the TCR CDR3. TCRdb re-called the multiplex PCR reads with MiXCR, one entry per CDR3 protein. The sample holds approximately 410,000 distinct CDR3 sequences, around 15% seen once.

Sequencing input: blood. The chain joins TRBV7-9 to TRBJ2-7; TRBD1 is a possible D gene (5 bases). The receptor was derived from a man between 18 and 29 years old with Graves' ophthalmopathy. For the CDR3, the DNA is TGTGCCAGCAGCTTACGTCATCCGACAGAGAGCTCCTATGAGCAGTACTTG. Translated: CASSLRHPTESSYEQYL.